The source of this TCR beta chain is a study of T-cell memory formation after mild COVID-19. After 5'RACE with constant-segment primers, TCR alpha and TCR beta cDNA libraries carrying sample barcodes and UMIs were obtained. TCRdb ran MiXCR on the 5' RACE reads and lists one entry per CDR3 protein. Altogether about 560,000 distinct CDR3 sequences are present, around 15% being singletons, with the ten largest covering around 8.1%. This clonotype was seen many times. Antigen specificity is unknown. Study conclusions and caveats: Contracting clones localized mainly to CM and EM when CD4+ and mainly to EMRA when CD8+. The SARS-CoV-2 specificity of second-wave clones reaching peak at day 37 remained unverified. Clones that contracted from day 15 to 85 had balanced CD4/CD8; later expanders were CD4+ biased.

Between the trimmed V and J ends, which lost 5 bases and 1 base, there was a span of 9 bases. Germline CDR1 reads MNHEY; CDR2 reads SVGEGT. This CDR3 has 13 amino acids. The receptor was isolated from an adult woman who had mild COVID-19 (a few samples of this study predate the infection). Cell type and time point are not known. Sequences were obtained from PBMCs or a T cell subset sorted from them (not recorded which). The genes are TRBV6-2 or TRBV6-3 and TRBJ2-7; TRBD1 might be the D (6 bases). The CDR3 loop reads CASSTGLSYEQYF. The CDR3 DNA reads as TGTGCCAGCAGTACAGGGTTGTCCTACGAGCAGTACTTC.